This T cell receptor (beta chain) was recovered during a study of identical twins. Trimming at V came to 5 bases and at J to 1 base, leaving 4 bases not matched to a gene. The CDR3 is 14 amino acids. TCRdb analysed the 5' RACE reads with MiXCR anew, one entry per CDR3 protein. Found here are roughly 720,000 distinct CDR3 sequences, 18% of them singletons; the top ten hold 10% to 15%. A few counts support this clonotype. Antigen unknown. Study-level findings and limits: Twin sharing of out-of-frame TCR alpha was underestimated by models in monozygotic pairs.

These data are also associated with another study on T cells expressing NK-cell markers. As that report states: Several donors likewise had their CD3+CD56-NKG2C+ fraction led by these clonotypes. The HCMV specificity of the expanded NKG2C+ T cell clones stayed unresolved.

The receptor comes from a woman aged 18-30 years in good health. This chain joins TRBV12-3 or TRBV12-4 and TRBJ2-5; 7 nucleotides line up with TRBD1. Material for sequencing was PBMCs. The CDR3, as DNA: TGTGCCAGCAGTCCACAGGGGACCCAAGAGACCCAGTACTTC. Its protein product is CASSPQGTQETQYF.